A selection of T cell receptor beta chains follows, all from one sample in a study of T cells in Graves' hyperthyroidism and ophthalmopathy. MiXCR, run by TCRdb on the multiplex PCR reads, gives a single entry per CDR3 protein. Of around 540,000 distinct CDR3 sequences listed, around 16% are singletons. The sample comprised blood. All receptors derive from a woman in her twenties or thirties with Graves' ophthalmopathy. Both conserved end residues are part of each CDR3. The D gene is left open where the match is weak. Clone size is not always given. Where it is, it says once, few, many or a class for expanded clones.

TRBJ1-6 | - | TRBV28 | many | CASSLAGVGNSPLHF | TGTGCCAGCAGTTTAGCTGGGGTGGGTAATTCACCCCTCCACTTT
TRBJ2-3 | - | TRBV7-2 | many | CASSFAKRGYRDTQYF | TGTGCCAGCAGCTTCGCGAAAAGGGGCTACCGAGATACGCAGTATTTT
TRBJ2-7 | TRBD1 | TRBV2 | - | CASTASGQLTPYEQYF | TGTGCCAGCACCGCATCGGGACAGCTTACCCCCTACGAGCAGTACTTC
TRBJ2-7 | - | TRBV28 | many | CASSRPSRDYEQYF | TGTGCCAGCAGTAGGCCCTCGCGGGATTACGAGCAGTACTTC
TRBJ2-7 | - | TRBV11-1 | many | CASSDVYEQYF | TGTGCCAGCAGCGACGTTTACGAGCAGTACTTC
TRBJ2-7 | - | TRBV5-6 | many | CASGGVSSYEQYF | TGTGCCAGCGGAGGCGTTAGCTCCTACGAGCAGTACTTC
TRBJ2-3 | TRBD2 | TRBV18 | many | CASSRGSGSGTDTQYF | TGTGCCAGCTCACGAGGTAGCGGGAGTGGCACAGATACGCAGTATTTT
TRBJ2-3 | TRBD2 | TRBV7-9 | many | CASSLSGNTDTQYF | TGTGCCAGCAGCCTTAGCGGGAACACAGATACGCAGTATTTT
TRBJ2-7 | - | TRBV20-1 | many | CSARVALWGVGHYEQYF | TGCAGTGCTAGAGTGGCGCTCTGGGGAGTGGGACACTACGAGCAGTACTTC
TRBJ2-1 | - | TRBV27 | few | CASSLGDAGNEQFF | TGTGCCAGCAGTTTAGGGGATGCGGGCAATGAGCAGTTCTTC
TRBJ2-7 | - | TRBV12-3/TRBV12-4 | many | CASNDGPGNYEQYF | TGTGCCAGCAACGACGGCCCGGGTAACTACGAGCAGTACTTC
TRBJ2-3 | - | TRBV29-1 | few | CSADTFSGRTDTQYF | TGCAGCGCTGACACGTTTAGCGGCCGCACAGATACGCAGTATTTT
TRBJ2-3 | TRBD1 | TRBV20-1 | few | CSARGRDRGADTQYF | TGCAGTGCTAGAGGCAGGGACAGGGGCGCGGATACGCAGTATTTT
TRBJ2-3 | - | TRBV10-3 | many | CAILGGESTDTQYF | TGTGCCATCCTTGGCGGGGAGAGCACAGATACGCAGTATTTT
TRBJ1-5 | TRBD1 | TRBV12-3/TRBV12-4 | many | CASTTTGGSNQPQHF | TGTGCCAGTACAACTACAGGGGGTTCAAATCAGCCCCAGCATTTT
TRBJ2-3 | - | TRBV27 | few | CASSWTNEGDTQYF | TGTGCCAGCAGTTGGACTAACGAGGGGGATACGCAGTATTTT
TRBJ2-1 | - | TRBV27 | - | CASSLLRGRQFF | TGTGCCAGCAGTTTACTAAGGGGTAGGCAGTTCTTC
TRBJ2-3 | - | TRBV7-2 | many | CASTPGLAADTQYF | TGTGCCAGCACCCCGGGGCTTGCCGCAGATACGCAGTATTTT
TRBJ2-3 | TRBD2 | TRBV28 | many | CASSLDSGLATSYTDTQYF | TGTGCCAGCAGTTTAGATAGCGGACTAGCGACTTCGTACACAGATACGCAGTATTTT
TRBJ1-3 | - | TRBV27 | many | CASSPIPHGSSGNTIYF | TGTGCCAGCAGTCCGATTCCTCACGGGAGCTCTGGAAACACCATATATTTT
TRBJ2-7 | - | TRBV6-1 | many | CASSARQFSYEQYF | TGTGCCAGCAGTGCAAGACAGTTCTCCTACGAGCAGTACTTC
TRBJ2-1 | TRBD2 | TRBV2 | - | CASSPPDLLAGAYNEQFF | TGTGCCAGCAGTCCCCCCGACCTCCTAGCGGGAGCCTACAATGAGCAGTTCTTC
TRBJ1-5 | - | TRBV5-8 | many | CASSLPVASGPQHF | TGTGCCAGCAGCTTGCCGGTTGCGTCGGGGCCCCAGCATTTT